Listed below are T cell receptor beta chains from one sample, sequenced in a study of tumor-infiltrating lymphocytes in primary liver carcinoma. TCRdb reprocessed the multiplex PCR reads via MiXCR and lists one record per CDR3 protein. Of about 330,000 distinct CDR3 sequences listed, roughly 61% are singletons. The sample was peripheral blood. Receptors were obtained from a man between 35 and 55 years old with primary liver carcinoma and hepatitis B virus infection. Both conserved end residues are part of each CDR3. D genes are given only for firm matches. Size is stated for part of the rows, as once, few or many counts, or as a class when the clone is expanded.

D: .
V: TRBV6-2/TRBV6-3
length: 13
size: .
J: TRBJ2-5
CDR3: CASSRLYRETQYF
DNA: TGTGCCAGCAGTAGGTTGTACAGGGAGACCCAGTACTTC

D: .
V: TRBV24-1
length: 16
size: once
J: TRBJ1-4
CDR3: CATSDAGHNANEKLFF
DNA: TGTGCCACCAGTGATGCCGGACACAACGCCAATGAAAAACTGTTTTTT

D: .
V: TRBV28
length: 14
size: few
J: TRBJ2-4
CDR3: CAISLGGPYDIQYF
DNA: TGTGCCATCTCCCTAGGGGGGCCCTACGACATTCAGTACTTC

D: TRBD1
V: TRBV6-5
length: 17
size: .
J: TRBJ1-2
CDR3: CVSRRGGTGQGHDGYTF
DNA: TGTGTCAGTCGAAGGGGGGGCACGGGACAGGGGCATGATGGCTACACCTTC

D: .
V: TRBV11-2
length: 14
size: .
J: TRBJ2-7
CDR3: CASSLEQSGYDQYF
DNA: TGTGCCAGCAGCTTGGAACAGAGTGGCTACGATCAGTACTTC

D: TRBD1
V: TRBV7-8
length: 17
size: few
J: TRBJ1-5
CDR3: CASSSDRGGDYNQPQHF
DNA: TGTGCCAGCAGCTCTGACAGGGGCGGGGATTACAATCAGCCCCAGCATTTT

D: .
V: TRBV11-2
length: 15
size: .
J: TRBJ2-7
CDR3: CASSTTGHGDYKQYF
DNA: TGTGCCAGCAGCACAACGGGACATGGGGACTACAAGCAGTACTTC

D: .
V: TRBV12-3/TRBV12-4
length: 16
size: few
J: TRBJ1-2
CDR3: CASSFPVRRPRDGYTF
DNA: TGTGCCAGCAGTTTTCCCGTTCGACGGCCCAGGGATGGCTACACCTTC

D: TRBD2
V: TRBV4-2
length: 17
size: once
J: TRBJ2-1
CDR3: CTSSQATGTSELNEQFF
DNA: TGTACCAGCAGCCAAGCCACTGGGACTAGCGAACTCAATGAGCAGTTCTTC

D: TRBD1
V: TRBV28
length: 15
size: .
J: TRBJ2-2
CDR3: CASSPRTGGTGELFF
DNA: TGTGCCAGCAGCCCCCGGACAGGGGGCACCGGGGAGCTGTTTTTT

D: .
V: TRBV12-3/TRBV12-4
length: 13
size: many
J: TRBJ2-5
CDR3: CASSRTAQETQYF
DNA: TGTGCCAGCAGTAGGACAGCGCAAGAGACCCAGTACTTC

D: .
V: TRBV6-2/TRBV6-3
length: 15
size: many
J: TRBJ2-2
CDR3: CASSYPGTNTGELFF
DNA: TGTGCCAGCAGTTACCCCGGTACGAACACCGGGGAGCTGTTTTTT

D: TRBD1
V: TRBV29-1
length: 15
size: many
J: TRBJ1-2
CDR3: CSVAHRTGENYGYTF
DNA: TGCAGCGTTGCCCACCGGACAGGGGAGAACTATGGCTACACCTTC

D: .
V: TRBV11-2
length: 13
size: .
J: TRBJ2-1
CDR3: CASSLVGQNEQVF
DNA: TGTGCCAGCAGCTTAGTAGGTCAAAATGAGCAAGTCTTC

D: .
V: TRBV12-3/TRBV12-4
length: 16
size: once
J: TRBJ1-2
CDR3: CASSHEQGSINYYYTF
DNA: TGTGCCAGCAGTCATGAGCAGGGGTCCATTAACTATTACTACACCTTC

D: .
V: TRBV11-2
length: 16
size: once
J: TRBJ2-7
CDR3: CASSPKWTFGSYEQDF
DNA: TGTGCCAGCAGCCCTAAATGGACCTTTGGCTCCTACGAGCAGGACTTC

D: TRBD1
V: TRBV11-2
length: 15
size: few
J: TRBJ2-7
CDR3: CASSLGRGLTYEQYF
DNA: TGTGCCAGCAGCTTAGGCAGGGGGCTTACCTACGAGCAGTACTTC

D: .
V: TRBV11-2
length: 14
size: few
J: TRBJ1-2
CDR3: CASILSPGEVGYTF
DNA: TGTGCCAGCATCTTATCTCCAGGGGAGGTTGGCTACACTTTC

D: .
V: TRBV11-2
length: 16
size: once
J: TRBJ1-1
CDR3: CVSSLVGLWVNTEAFF
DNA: TGTGTCAGCAGCTTAGTTGGACTCTGGGTGAACACTGAAGCTTTCTTT

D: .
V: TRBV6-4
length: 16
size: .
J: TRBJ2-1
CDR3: CASSENGLAPYNEQFF
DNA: TGTGCCAGCAGTGAGAATGGGCTAGCGCCGTACAATGAGCAATTCTTC

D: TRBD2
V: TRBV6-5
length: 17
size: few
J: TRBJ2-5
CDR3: CASSYSTLAGGRETQYF
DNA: TGTGCCAGCAGTTACTCGACGCTAGCGGGAGGAAGGGAGACCCAGTACTTC

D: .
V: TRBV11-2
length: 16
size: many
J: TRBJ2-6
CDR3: CASSSYPYSGANVLTF
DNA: TGTGCCAGCAGCTCATACCCCTACTCTGGGGCCAACGTCCTGACTTTC

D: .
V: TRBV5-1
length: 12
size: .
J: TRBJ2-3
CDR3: CASSTGTDTQYF
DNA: TGCGCCAGCAGCACCGGCACAGATACGCAGTATTTT

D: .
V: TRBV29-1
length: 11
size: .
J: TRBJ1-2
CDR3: CSAMGGDGYAF
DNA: TGCAGCGCGATGGGGGGGGATGGCTACGCCTTC

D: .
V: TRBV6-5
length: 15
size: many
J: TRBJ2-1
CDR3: CASIDSGGSYNEQFF
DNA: TGTGCCAGCATCGACTCGGGTGGCTCCTACAATGAGCAGTTCTTC

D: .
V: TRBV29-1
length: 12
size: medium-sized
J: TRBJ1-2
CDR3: CSVVTGNYGYTF
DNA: TGCAGCGTTGTCACGGGAAACTATGGCTACACCTTC

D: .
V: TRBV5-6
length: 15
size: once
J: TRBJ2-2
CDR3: CASSLFNGIAGELFF
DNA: TGTGCCAGCAGCTTGTTTAACGGGATCGCCGGGGAGCTGTTTTTT

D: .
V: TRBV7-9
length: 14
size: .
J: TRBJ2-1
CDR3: CASSFTQGQEEQFF
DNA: TGTGCCAGCAGCTTTACCCAGGGCCAGGAGGAGCAGTTCTTC